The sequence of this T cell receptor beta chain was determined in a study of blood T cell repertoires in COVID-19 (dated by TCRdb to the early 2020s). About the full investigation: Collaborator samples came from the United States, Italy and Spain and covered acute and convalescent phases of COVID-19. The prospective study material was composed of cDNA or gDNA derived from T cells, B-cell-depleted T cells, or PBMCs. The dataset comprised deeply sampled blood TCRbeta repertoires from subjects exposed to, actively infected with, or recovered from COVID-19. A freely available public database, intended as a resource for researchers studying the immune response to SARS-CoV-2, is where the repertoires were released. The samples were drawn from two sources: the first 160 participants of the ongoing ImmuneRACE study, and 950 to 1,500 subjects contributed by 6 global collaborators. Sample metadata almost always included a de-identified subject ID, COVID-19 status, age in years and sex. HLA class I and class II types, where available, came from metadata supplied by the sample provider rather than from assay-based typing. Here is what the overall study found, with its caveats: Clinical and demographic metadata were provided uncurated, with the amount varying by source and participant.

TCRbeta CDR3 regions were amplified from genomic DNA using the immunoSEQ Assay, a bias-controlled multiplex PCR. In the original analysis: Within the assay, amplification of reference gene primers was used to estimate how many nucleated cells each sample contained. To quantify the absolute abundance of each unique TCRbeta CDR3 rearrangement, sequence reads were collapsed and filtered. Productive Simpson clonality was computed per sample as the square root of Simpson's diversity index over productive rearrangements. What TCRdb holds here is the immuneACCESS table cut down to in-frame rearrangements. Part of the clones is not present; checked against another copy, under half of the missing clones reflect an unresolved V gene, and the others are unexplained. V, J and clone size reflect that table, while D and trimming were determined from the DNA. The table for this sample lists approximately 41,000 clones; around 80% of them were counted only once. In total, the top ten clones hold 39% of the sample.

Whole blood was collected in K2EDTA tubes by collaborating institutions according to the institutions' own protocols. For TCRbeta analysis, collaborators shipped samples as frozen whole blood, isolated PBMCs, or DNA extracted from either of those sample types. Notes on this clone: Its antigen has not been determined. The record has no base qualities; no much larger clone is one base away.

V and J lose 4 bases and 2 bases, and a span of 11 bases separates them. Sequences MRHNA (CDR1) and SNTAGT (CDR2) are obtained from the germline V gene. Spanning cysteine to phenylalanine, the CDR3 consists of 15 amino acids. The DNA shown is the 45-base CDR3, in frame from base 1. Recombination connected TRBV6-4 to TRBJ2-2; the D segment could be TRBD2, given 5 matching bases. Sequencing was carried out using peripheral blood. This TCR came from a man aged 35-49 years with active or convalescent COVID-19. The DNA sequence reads TGTGCCAGCAGTGCCCGAAGCGGTAACACCGGGGAGCTGTTTTTT. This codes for CASSARSGNTGELFF.